This T cell receptor (beta chain) comes out of a study of breast tumors, draining lymph nodes, adjacent tissues. Axillary draining lymph nodes of breast cancer patients supplied the node samples. Many counts were recorded for this clonotype. Its antigen is not known. TCRdb reprocessed the multiplex PCR reads via MiXCR and lists one record per CDR3 protein. Found here are some 130,000 distinct CDR3 sequences, 20% to 25% of them singletons; the top ten hold around 2.6%. Study-wide points: Most tumor T cells seemingly derive from lymph node, then expand in tumor. Tumor T cell lymph node origin was a supported hypothesis, not proven. Luminal-like breast cancer showed significantly greater tumor-nontumor repertoire similarity than basal-like breast cancer did. Compared with lymph nodes, tumors were less diverse; compared with nontumor tissue, more.

The germline V gene has CDR1 KGHSH and CDR2 LQKENI. The CDR3 has 14 amino acids. V was trimmed by 2 bases and J by 2 bases, leaving 10 bases between them. The chain couples TRBV18 to TRBJ2-7, with D hard to call. This clonotype originated in a female donor with breast cancer. Some clones in this sample may be carry-over from other donors' samples. The sample consisted of axillary lymph node tissue. CDR3 bases: TGTGCCAGCTCACCATCTCACCGGCCCTACGAGCAGTACTTC. Protein sequence: CASSPSHRPYEQYF.